This T cell receptor (beta chain) was profiled in a study of cytotoxic CD8 clonotypes in ibrutinib-treated CLL. The germline V gene has CDR1 MDHEN and CDR2 SYDVKM. V lost 4 bases, J lost 4 bases, and 12 bases stayed unmatched. The CDR3 runs 17 residues. This clone was detected a few times. Sequencing used immunoSEQ multiplex PCR; TCRdb keeps in-frame clones, though not all of them. The sample includes around 50,000 clones, roughly 50% of them seen just once. This TCR was recovered from a human donor with chronic lymphocytic leukemia. This material consisted of PBMCs, taken after 24 months of ibrutinib treatment. This chain uses TRBV28 with TRBJ1-4, with 7 nucleotides matching TRBD1. Here the CDR3 reads CASSSPEWTGYNEKLFF. The CDR3 DNA is TGTGCCAGCAGTTCCCCCGAGTGGACAGGATATAATGAAAAACTGTTTTTT.